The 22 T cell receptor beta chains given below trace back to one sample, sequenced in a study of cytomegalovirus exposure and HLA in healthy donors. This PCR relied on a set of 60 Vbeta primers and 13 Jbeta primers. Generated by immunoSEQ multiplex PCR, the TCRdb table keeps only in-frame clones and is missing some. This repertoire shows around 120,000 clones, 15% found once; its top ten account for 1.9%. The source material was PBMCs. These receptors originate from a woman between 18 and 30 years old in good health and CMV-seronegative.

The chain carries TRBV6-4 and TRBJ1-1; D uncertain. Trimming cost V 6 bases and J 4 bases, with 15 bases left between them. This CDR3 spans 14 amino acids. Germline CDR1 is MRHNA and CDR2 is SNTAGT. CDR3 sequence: CASSELESSTEAFF. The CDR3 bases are TGTGCCAGCAGCGAACTCGAGTCGAGCACTGAAGCTTTCTTT.

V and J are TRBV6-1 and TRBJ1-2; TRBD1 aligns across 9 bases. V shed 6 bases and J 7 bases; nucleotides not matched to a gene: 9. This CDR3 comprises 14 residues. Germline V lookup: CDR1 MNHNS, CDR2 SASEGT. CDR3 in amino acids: CASRPPGQGFGYTF. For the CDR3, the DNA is TGTGCCAGCAGGCCCCCGGGACAGGGATTTGGCTACACCTTC.

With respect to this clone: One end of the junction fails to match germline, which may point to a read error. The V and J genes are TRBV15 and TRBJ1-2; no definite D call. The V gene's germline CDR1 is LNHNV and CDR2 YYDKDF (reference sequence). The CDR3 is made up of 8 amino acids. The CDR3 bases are TGTGCCACCAGCAGAGATCACTTC. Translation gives CATSRDHF.

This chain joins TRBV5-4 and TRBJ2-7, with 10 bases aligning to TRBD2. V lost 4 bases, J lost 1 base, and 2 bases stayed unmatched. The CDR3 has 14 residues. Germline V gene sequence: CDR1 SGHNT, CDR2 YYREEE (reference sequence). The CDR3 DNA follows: TGTGCCAGCAGCCAGGGACTAGCGTCCTACGAGCAGTACTTC. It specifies CASSQGLASYEQYF.

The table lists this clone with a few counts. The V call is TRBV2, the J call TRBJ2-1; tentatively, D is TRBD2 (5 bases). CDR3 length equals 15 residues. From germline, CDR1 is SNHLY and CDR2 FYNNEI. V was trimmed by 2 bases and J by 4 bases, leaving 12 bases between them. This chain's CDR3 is CASSERLAGYNEQFF. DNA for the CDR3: TGTGCCAGCAGTGAAAGGCTAGCAGGATACAATGAGCAGTTCTTC. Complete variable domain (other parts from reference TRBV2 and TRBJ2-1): EPEVTQTPSHQVTQMGQEVILRCVPISNHLYFYWYRQILGQKVEFLVSFYNNEISEKSEIFDDQFSVERPDGSNFTLKIRSTKLEDSAMYFCASSERLAGYNEQFFGPGTRLTVL.

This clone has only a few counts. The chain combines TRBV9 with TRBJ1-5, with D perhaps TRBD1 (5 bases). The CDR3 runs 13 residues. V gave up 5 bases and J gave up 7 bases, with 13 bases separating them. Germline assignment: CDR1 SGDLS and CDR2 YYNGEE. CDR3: CASSGGVSQPQHF. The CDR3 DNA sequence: TGTGCCAGCAGTGGAGGGGTGAGCCAGCCCCAGCATTTT.

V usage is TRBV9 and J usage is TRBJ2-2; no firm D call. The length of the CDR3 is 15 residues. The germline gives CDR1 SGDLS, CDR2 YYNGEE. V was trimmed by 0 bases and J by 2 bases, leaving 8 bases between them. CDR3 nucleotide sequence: TGTGCCAGCAGCGTAGGCCAGTATAACACCGGGGAGCTGTTTTTT. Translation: CASSVGQYNTGELFF.

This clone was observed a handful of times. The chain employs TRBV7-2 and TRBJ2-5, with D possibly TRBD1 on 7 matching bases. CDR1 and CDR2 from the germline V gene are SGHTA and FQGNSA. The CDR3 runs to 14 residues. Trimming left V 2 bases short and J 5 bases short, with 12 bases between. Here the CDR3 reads CASSLMQGGETQYF. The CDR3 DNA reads TGTGCCAGCAGCTTAATGCAGGGGGGTGAGACCCAGTACTTC.

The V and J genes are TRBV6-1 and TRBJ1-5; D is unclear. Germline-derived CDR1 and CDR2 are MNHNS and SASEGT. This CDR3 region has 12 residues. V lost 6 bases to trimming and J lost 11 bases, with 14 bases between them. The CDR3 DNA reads TGTGCCAGCAGGGGGTCGCCGAGGGCCCAGCATTTT. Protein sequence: CASRGSPRAQHF.

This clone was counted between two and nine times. CDR3 DNA sequence: TGTGCCAGCAGCTTGACAGACGGGCAGGCAGATACGCAGTATTTT. Its protein product is CASSLTDGQADTQYF. The genes are TRBV7-8 and TRBJ2-3; maybe TRBD1 (5 bases). The CDR3 is made up of 15 amino acids. Germline V gene lookup returns CDR1 SGHVS and CDR2 FQNEAQ. V shed 3 bases and J shed 4 bases, with 14 bases lying between them.

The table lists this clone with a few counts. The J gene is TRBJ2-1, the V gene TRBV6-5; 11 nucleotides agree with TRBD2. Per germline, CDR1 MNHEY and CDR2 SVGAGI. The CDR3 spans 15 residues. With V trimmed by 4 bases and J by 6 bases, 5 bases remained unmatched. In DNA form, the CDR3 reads TGTGCCAGCAGTTTTACTAGCGGGGGCCGCAATGAGCAGTTCTTC. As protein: CASSFTSGGRNEQFF.

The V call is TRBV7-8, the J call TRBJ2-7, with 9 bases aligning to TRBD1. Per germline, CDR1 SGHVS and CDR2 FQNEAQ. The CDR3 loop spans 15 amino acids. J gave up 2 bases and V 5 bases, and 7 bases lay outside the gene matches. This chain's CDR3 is CASSPPGQGPYEQYF. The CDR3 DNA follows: TGTGCCAGCAGCCCACCGGGACAGGGCCCCTACGAGCAGTACTTC.

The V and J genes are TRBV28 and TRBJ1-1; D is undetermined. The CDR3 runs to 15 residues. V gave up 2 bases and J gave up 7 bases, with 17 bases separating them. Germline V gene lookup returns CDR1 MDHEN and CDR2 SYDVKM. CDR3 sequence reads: CASSLARLPTGEAFF. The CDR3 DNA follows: TGTGCCAGCAGTTTAGCCCGTTTACCAACGGGTGAAGCTTTCTTT.

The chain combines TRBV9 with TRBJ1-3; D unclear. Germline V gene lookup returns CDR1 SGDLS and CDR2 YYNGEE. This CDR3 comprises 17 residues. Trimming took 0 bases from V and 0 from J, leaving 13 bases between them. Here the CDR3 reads CASSVGGRRGSGNTIYF. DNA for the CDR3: TGTGCCAGCAGCGTAGGAGGTAGAAGAGGCTCTGGAAACACCATATATTTT.

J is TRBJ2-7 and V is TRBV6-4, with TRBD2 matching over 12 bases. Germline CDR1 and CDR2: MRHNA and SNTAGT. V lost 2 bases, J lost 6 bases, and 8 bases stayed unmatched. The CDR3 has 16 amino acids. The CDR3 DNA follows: TGTGCCAGCAGTGACCCGACTAGCGGGAGTAAGCTCGAGCAGTACTTC. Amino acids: CASSDPTSGSKLEQYF.

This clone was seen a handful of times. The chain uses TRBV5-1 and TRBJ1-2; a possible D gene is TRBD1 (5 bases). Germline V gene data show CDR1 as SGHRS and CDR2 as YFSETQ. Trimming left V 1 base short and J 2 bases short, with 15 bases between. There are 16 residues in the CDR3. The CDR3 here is CASSLKALGANYGYTF. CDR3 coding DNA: TGCGCCAGCAGCTTGAAGGCGCTAGGGGCAAACTATGGCTACACCTTC.

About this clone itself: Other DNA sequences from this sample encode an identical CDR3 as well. The CDR3 DNA sequence: TGCGCCAGCAGCCAAGGGCGGGGAGGCACAGATACGCAGTATTTT. It specifies CASSQGRGGTDTQYF. V and J are TRBV4-3 and TRBJ2-3; D may be TRBD2 (6 bases). This CDR3 is 15 amino acids long. Looked up from germline, CDR1 is LGHNA and CDR2 is YSLEER. V dropped 1 base and J dropped 1 base, with 9 bases sitting between them.

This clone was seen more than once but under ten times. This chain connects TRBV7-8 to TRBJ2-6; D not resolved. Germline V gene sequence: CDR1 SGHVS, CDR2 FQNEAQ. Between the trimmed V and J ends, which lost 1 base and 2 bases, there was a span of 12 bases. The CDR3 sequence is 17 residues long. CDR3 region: CASSLESRITGANVLTF. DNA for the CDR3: TGTGCCAGCAGCTTAGAGTCCAGGATAACTGGGGCCAACGTCCTGACTTTC.

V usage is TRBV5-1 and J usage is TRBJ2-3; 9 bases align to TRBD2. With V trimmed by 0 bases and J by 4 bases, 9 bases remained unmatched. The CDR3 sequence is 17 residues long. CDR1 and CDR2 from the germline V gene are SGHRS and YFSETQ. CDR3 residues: CASSLGTSVPPPDTQYF. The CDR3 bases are TGCGCCAGCAGCTTGGGGACTAGCGTGCCCCCCCCAGATACGCAGTATTTT.

In nucleotides, the CDR3 is TGCGCCAGCAGCACCCGCTCAGGGAACTATGGCTACACCTTC. Translating it yields CASSTRSGNYGYTF. The chain has TRBV4-1 and TRBJ1-2, with a tentative D call TRBD1 (5 bases). This CDR3 comprises 14 residues. Trimming removed 5 bases at V and 2 bases at J, with 12 bases between. The germline gives CDR1 MGHRA, CDR2 YSYEKL.

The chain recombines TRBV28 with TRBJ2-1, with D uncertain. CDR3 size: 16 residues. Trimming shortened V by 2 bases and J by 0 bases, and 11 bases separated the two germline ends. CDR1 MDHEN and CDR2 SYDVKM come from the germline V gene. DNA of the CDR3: TGTGCCAGCAGTTTAGTGAGGTCCTCCTCCTACAATGAGCAGTTCTTC. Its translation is CASSLVRSSSYNEQFF.

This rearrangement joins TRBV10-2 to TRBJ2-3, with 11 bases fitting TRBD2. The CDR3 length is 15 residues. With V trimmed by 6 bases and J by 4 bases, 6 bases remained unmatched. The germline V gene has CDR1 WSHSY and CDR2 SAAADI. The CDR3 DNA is TGCGCCAGCAGCCTAGCGGGAGGTTTGGCAGATACGCAGTATTTT. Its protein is CASSLAGGLADTQYF.